A selection of T cell receptor beta chains follows, all from one sample in a study of T cells in Graves' hyperthyroidism and ophthalmopathy. TCRdb used MiXCR to reprocess the multiplex PCR reads, holding one entry per CDR3 protein. The table includes hundreds of thousands of distinct CDR3 sequences, about a fifth detected once. The specimen was blood. These receptors came from a man aged 25 to 45 with Graves' ophthalmopathy. The CDR3 runs from the conserved cysteine through the conserved F or W. A D gene is named only where the DNA matches it firmly. Not every row has a clone size; where given, it reads once, few, many or a size class.

j_call | clone_size | v_call | d_call | cdr3_aa | cdr3_nt
TRBJ2-1 | many | TRBV11-2 | NA | CASSLEGEQFF | TGTGCCAGCAGCTTAGAGGGTGAGCAGTTCTTC
TRBJ2-3 | few | TRBV7-3 | TRBD2 | CASSLSGSVLGDTQYF | TGTGCCAGCAGCTTAAGCGGGAGTGTGCTCGGAGATACGCAGTATTTT
TRBJ2-5 | once | TRBV9 | TRBD2 | CASSVELADQGTQYF | TGTGCCAGCAGCGTAGAACTAGCGGATCAAGGGACCCAGTACTTC
TRBJ2-3 | NA | TRBV5-4 | TRBD2 | CASSRRTSGRADTQYF | TGTGCCAGCAGCCGTCGTACTAGCGGGAGAGCAGATACGCAGTATTTT
TRBJ2-5 | few | TRBV5-1 | NA | CASSLDPRDGETQYF | TGCGCCAGCAGCTTGGACCCCAGGGATGGGGAGACCCAGTACTTC
TRBJ2-3 | few | TRBV11-2 | NA | CASSQAGRLDPYTDTQYF | TGTGCCAGCAGCCAAGCGGGTCGACTAGACCCCTACACAGATACGCAGTATTTT
TRBJ2-3 | NA | TRBV5-1 | NA | CASSFSGQGIDTQYF | TGCGCCAGCAGCTTTTCCGGCCAGGGGATAGATACGCAGTATTTT
TRBJ2-1 | few | TRBV7-2 | NA | CASTPSGTGTYNEQFF | TGTGCCAGCACCCCCTCGGGGACGGGAACCTACAATGAGCAGTTCTTC
TRBJ1-3 | few | TRBV10-3 | TRBD1 | CAISGDRRTGDFGNTIYF | TGTGCCATCAGTGGGGATAGAAGGACAGGGGACTTTGGAAACACCATATATTTT
TRBJ1-2 | NA | TRBV12-3/TRBV12-4 | NA | CASRPGGPNYGYTF | TGTGCCAGCAGACCTGGGGGGCCTAACTATGGCTACACCTTC
TRBJ1-2 | NA | TRBV7-6 | NA | CASSPDTGSYGYTF | TGTGCCAGCAGCCCAGATACAGGGTCCTATGGCTACACCTTC
TRBJ2-7 | NA | TRBV6-5 | TRBD1 | CASSYEVRGNYEQYF | TGTGCCAGCAGTTACGAGGTCAGGGGGAACTACGAGCAGTACTTC
TRBJ2-3 | many | TRBV28 | TRBD1 | CASSGTGTVDTQYF | TGTGCCAGCAGTGGGACAGGGACTGTAGATACGCAGTATTTT
TRBJ2-1 | NA | TRBV5-1 | TRBD2 | CASSFPLAGGTYNEQFF | TGCGCCAGCAGCTTCCCACTAGCGGGAGGGACCTACAATGAGCAGTTCTTC
TRBJ2-7 | NA | TRBV6-6 | TRBD2 | CASSYSLAGAYEQYF | TGTGCCAGCAGTTACTCCCTAGCGGGCGCCTACGAGCAGTACTTC
TRBJ2-7 | NA | TRBV7-9 | NA | CASSQDTSYAYEQYF | TGTGCCAGCAGCCAAGACACTAGTTACGCCTACGAGCAGTACTTC
TRBJ2-5 | NA | TRBV19 | NA | CASSIGRAEGTQYF | TGTGCCAGTAGTATTGGTCGGGCCGAGGGGACCCAGTACTTC
TRBJ1-5 | NA | TRBV28 | NA | CASSLGAQPQHF | TGTGCCAGCAGTTTAGGGGCTCAGCCCCAGCATTTT
TRBJ2-1 | NA | TRBV28 | NA | CASISNNEQFF | TGTGCCAGCATCAGCAACAATGAGCAGTTCTTC
TRBJ2-2 | NA | TRBV28 | TRBD1 | CASRDRVTGELFF | TGTGCCAGCAGGGACAGGGTCACCGGGGAGCTGTTTTTT
TRBJ1-1 | NA | TRBV2 | NA | CASTVGKNTEAFF | TGTGCCAGCACGGTCGGGAAGAACACTGAAGCTTTCTTT
TRBJ2-2 | NA | TRBV7-2 | TRBD2 | CASSSSGSWELFF | TGTGCCAGCAGCTCTAGCGGGTCCTGGGAGCTGTTTTTT
TRBJ1-6 | NA | TRBV14 | TRBD1 | CASLGGAYNSPLHF | TGTGCCAGCTTAGGGGGCGCGTATAATTCACCCCTCCACTTT
TRBJ2-7 | NA | TRBV4-3 | NA | CASSQESGPHSYEQYF | TGCGCCAGCAGCCAAGAATCGGGACCCCACTCCTACGAGCAGTACTTC
TRBJ2-2 | NA | TRBV5-1 | TRBD2 | CASSLPPAGDANTGELFF | TGCGCCAGCAGCTTACCCCCAGCGGGGGACGCGAACACCGGGGAGCTGTTTTTT
TRBJ1-2 | NA | TRBV12-3/TRBV12-4 | NA | CASSLVGGQTDGYTF | TGTGCCAGCAGTTTAGTTGGGGGCCAGACGGATGGCTACACCTTC
TRBJ1-1 | many | TRBV12-3/TRBV12-4 | NA | CASSPGPSGTEAFF | TGTGCCAGCAGTCCAGGTCCATCGGGAACTGAAGCTTTCTTT
TRBJ1-3 | many | TRBV18 | TRBD1 | CASSPDRDSPGNTIYF | TGTGCCAGCTCACCAGATCGGGACAGCCCTGGAAACACCATATATTTT
TRBJ2-7 | few | TRBV10-1 | NA | CASSESTGMEQYF | TGCGCCAGCAGTGAGTCCACAGGGATGGAGCAGTACTTC
TRBJ1-1 | NA | TRBV20-1 | NA | CSARDGNTEAFF | TGCAGTGCTAGAGATGGGAACACTGAAGCTTTCTTT